These 25 T cell receptor beta chains were all obtained from the same sample, sequenced in a study of metastatic and nonmetastatic thyroid tumors. TCRdb re-called clones from the PCR reads using MiXCR. This table has 85,000 to 95,000 clones, 14% to 15% appearing once. All patients reached thyroid surgery having received no treatment beforehand. The sequencing sample was made of blood. The receptors come from a female donor with papillary thyroid cancer or a benign thyroid nodule (not recorded which). Some clones in this sample may be carry-over from other donors' samples.

This clone was counted between two and nine times. Being one base from a much bigger clone, this may be a read error. In the same sample, other DNA sequences code for this CDR3. The rearrangement links TRBV29-1 to TRBJ2-7; a weak D match, TRBD2 (6 bases). The CDR3 is 11 residues long. Trimming removed 7 bases from V and 2 bases from J, with 9 bases in between. In germline, CDR1 is SQVTM, CDR2 ANQGSEA. CDR3 region: CSAGTAYEQYF. In DNA, the CDR3 is TGCAGCGCAGGGACTGCCTACGAGCAGTACTTC.

About this clone: This may arise from a read error, as a much more abundant clone is one base away. This chain joins TRBV3-1 and TRBJ2-7; 8 nucleotides line up with TRBD1. V trimming: 1 base; J trimming: 3 bases; junction bases outside the gene matches: 2. Germline V CDR1 and CDR2: LGHDT, YNNKEL (reference sequence). This CDR3 has 14 residues. The CDR3 nucleotides are TGTGCCAGCAGCCAAGGGACAGGGTGCTACGAGCAGTACTTC. This sequence encodes CASSQGTGCYEQYF.

The sample holds many counts of this clone. The rearrangement links TRBV20-1 to TRBJ2-1; D is unclear. This CDR3 spans 16 amino acids. V was shortened by 4 bases and J by 3 bases, with 19 bases between the two germline ends. Looked up from germline, CDR1 is DFQATT and CDR2 is SNEGSKA (reference sequence). The CDR3 sequence: CSAKTDGLTFYNEQFF. The CDR3, as DNA: TGCAGTGCTAAGACGGACGGCCTAACTTTCTACAATGAGCAGTTCTTC.

J is TRBJ2-7 and V is TRBV19, with TRBD2 matching over 7 bases. The CDR3 covers 14 residues. Germline-derived CDR1 and CDR2 are LNHDA and SQIVND (reference sequence). The trim removed 5 bases at V and 4 bases at J, leaving 8 bases unmatched. Here the CDR3 reads CASSYRASGYEQYF. In DNA, the CDR3 is TGTGCCAGTAGTTATAGGGCTAGCGGATACGAGCAGTACTTC.

This clone was recorded at least ten times. V is TRBV7-3 and J is TRBJ2-2; the D is unclear. V was cut by 4 bases and J by 0 bases, with 0 bases left in between. The CDR3 runs to 12 residues. Germline V gives CDR1 SGHTA, CDR2 FQGTGA. The CDR3 sequence is CASSSNTGELFF. The CDR3 coding sequence is TGTGCCAGCAGCTCGAACACCGGGGAGCTGTTTTTT. Full variable domain (missing parts from reference TRBV7-3 and TRBJ2-2): GAGVSQTPSNKVTEKGKYVELRCDPISGHTALYWYRQSLGQGPEFLIYFQGTGAADDSGLPNDRFFAVRPEGSVSTLKIQRTERGDSAVYLCASSSNTGELFFGEGSRLTVL.

For this clone: The junction departs from germline at one end; a sequencing error may be responsible. CDR3 region: CAISNAALEQYF. The CDR3 DNA reads as TGTGCCATTAGTAACGCTGCCCTCGAGCAGTACTTC. This chain connects TRBV19 to TRBJ2-7; D gene uncertain. This CDR3 has 12 amino acids. The germline V gene encodes CDR1 LNHDA and CDR2 SQIVND (reference sequence).

On this clone itself: The conserved final phenylalanine or tryptophan is absent from the CDR3, which likely points to a read error. This chain links TRBV6-1 with TRBJ1-5, with D hard to call. Looked up from germline, CDR1 is MNHNS and CDR2 is SASEGT. Trimming took off 2 bases at V and 7 bases at J, with 12 bases between the two ends. The CDR3 has 14 amino acids. The CDR3 DNA is TGTGCCAGCAGTGAAATAAGTTCGGGACAGCCCCAGCATCTT. Translated, it gives CASSEISSGQPQHL.

This clone has a count of ten or more. The CDR3 bases are TGCAGTGCTAGAACCGAGAGATCGGGACTAGCGAGCGAGACCCAGTACTTC. Translating gives CSARTERSGLASETQYF. V is TRBV20-1 and J is TRBJ2-5; 10 bases align to TRBD2. Germline CDR1 and CDR2: DFQATT and SNEGSKA (reference sequence). The CDR3 totals 17 residues. V lost 2 bases, J lost 5 bases, and 14 bases stayed unmatched.

About this clone itself: Other DNA sequences in the sample encode the same CDR3. The genes are TRBV5-6 and TRBJ1-1; TRBD1 agrees at 7 bases. This CDR3 is built from 12 residues. J gave up 6 bases and V 4 bases, and 3 bases lay outside the gene matches. CDR1 SGHDT and CDR2 YYEEEE come from the germline V gene. The DNA for the CDR3 is TGTGCCAGCAGCCAGGGGACAGCTGAAGCTTTCTTT. Its protein product is CASSQGTAEAFF.

Many counts were recorded for this clone. The chain combines TRBV5-1 with TRBJ2-7; either TRBD1 or TRBD2 may supply D (5 bases each). This CDR3 region has 16 residues. V was trimmed by 1 base and J by 1 base, leaving 15 bases between them. Germline V lookup: CDR1 SGHRS, CDR2 YFSETQ. The CDR3 loop reads CASSLSVGGRSYEQYF. CDR3 nucleotides: TGCGCCAGCAGCTTGAGTGTTGGGGGACGATCCTACGAGCAGTACTTC. The variable domain in full, with the rest retrieved from reference TRBV5-1 and TRBJ2-7, is KAGVTQTPRYLIKTRGQQVTLSCSPISGHRSVSWYQQTPGQGLQFLFEYFSETQRNKGNFPGRFSGRQFSNSRSEMNVSTLELGDSALYLCASSLSVGGRSYEQYFGPGTRLTVT.

As for this clone: It may be a read error: a sequence one base away is much more abundant. The chain couples TRBV4-1 to TRBJ1-6; the D gene is possibly TRBD1 (6 bases). V was pared by 1 base and J by 7 bases, with 17 bases between. CDR1 is MGHRA, CDR2 YSYEKL, per germline. The CDR3 runs 17 residues. The CDR3 is CASSQVEGGPRNSPLHF. The CDR3 DNA sequence: TGCGCCAGCAGCCAAGTGGAAGGGGGACCCCGGAATTCACCCCTCCACTTT.

This clone was observed a few times. This may arise from a read error, as a much more abundant clone is one base away. The rearrangement uses TRBV29-1 and TRBJ1-1, with D unclear. The CDR3 is 12 amino acids. Germline V gene data show CDR1 as SQVTM and CDR2 as ANQGSEA. The V end was cut by 6 bases, the J end by 5 bases, with 13 bases between. The CDR3 nucleotides are TGCAGCGTCCATCCCCGGGGTACTGAAGCTTTCTTT. This encodes CSVHPRGTEAFF.

Concerning this clone: A junction boundary mismatches the germline segment, possibly from a read error. The rearrangement links TRBV20-1 to TRBJ2-7; 15 nucleotides match TRBD2. The germline CDR1 and CDR2 sequences are DFQATT and SNEGSKA (reference sequence). This CDR3 is built from 19 residues. Written as DNA, the CDR3 is TGCAGTTCTAGCGAAGATTCCGGGACTAGCGGGGGGAGCTCCTACGAGCAGTACTTC. Amino acids: CSSSEDSGTSGGSSYEQYF.

This clone was counted many times. At the DNA level, this CDR3 is encoded by other sequences in the same sample as well. The chain combines TRBV11-1 with TRBJ2-3, with 13 bases aligning to TRBD2. The CDR3 has 16 residues. Germline CDR1 is SGHAT and CDR2 is FQDESV (reference sequence). Trimming took 4 bases from V and 3 from J; bases not matched to a gene: 4. CDR3 sequence reads: CASSSMTSGGTDTQYF. The CDR3 DNA is TGTGCCAGCAGCTCGATGACTAGCGGGGGGACAGATACGCAGTATTTT.

This clone was counted at least ten times. V and J are TRBV10-3 and TRBJ1-6, with a possible D match to TRBD1 (5 bases). V was pared by 9 bases and J by 8 bases, with 17 bases between. The CDR3 length is 14 residues. Germline loops: CDR1 ENHRY, CDR2 SYGVKD. The CDR3 protein is CAIQRPPRDSPLHF. The CDR3 DNA is TGTGCCATACAGAGACCCCCCAGGGATTCACCCCTCCACTTT.

This clone was observed at least ten times. This rearrangement joins TRBV6-6 to TRBJ2-1, with D possibly called TRBD1 or TRBD2 (5 bases each). V was pared by 0 bases and J by 7 bases, with 13 bases between. Germline V gene sequence: CDR1 MNHNY, CDR2 SVGAGI (reference sequence). The CDR3 loop spans 15 amino acids. CDR3 residues: CASSYSGVGRNEQFF. The DNA of the CDR3 is TGTGCCAGCAGTTACTCGGGGGTTGGTAGGAATGAGCAGTTCTTC.

This clone was observed at least ten times. The gene calls are TRBV6-2 or TRBV6-3 and TRBJ2-7; the match to TRBD1 covers 7 bases. CDR1 and CDR2 (germline): MNHEY, SVGEGT. J was trimmed by 3 bases and V by 5 bases; bases with no gene match: 10. The CDR3 spans 15 residues. The CDR3 bases are TGTGCCAGCAGTAAACTGACAGGGCTCAACTACGAGCAGTACTTC. Its translation: CASSKLTGLNYEQYF.

The sample holds many counts of this clone. The chain recombines TRBV4-1 with TRBJ2-7; 7 bases are a match to TRBD1. Trimming removed 0 bases from V and 2 bases from J; junction bases left unmatched: 16. Germline CDR1 reads MGHRA; CDR2 reads YSYEKL. The length of the CDR3 is 19 residues. The CDR3 coding sequence is TGCGCCAGCAGCCAAGATGACGGCGAGGGGGCCAATTTACCCTACGAGCAGTACTTC. It codes for CASSQDDGEGANLPYEQYF.

In its sample, this clone was seen many times. V and J are TRBV12-3 or TRBV12-4 and TRBJ2-2; 7 bases fit TRBD2. The CDR3 runs 13 residues. Trimming cost V 7 bases and J 6 bases; bases outside gene matches: 5. The chain's CDR3 is CASTTREAGELFF. The CDR3, as DNA: TGTGCCAGCACCACACGGGAGGCCGGGGAGCTGTTTTTT.

About this clone: This may be a read error, as it is one base from a much larger clone. The chain uses TRBV5-1 and TRBJ2-7; D is uncertain. CDR1 and CDR2 from the germline V gene are SGHRS and YFSETQ. The CDR3 covers 14 residues. Trimming shortened V by 1 base and J by 6 bases, and 14 bases separated the two germline ends. CDR3 sequence (DNA): TGCGCCAGCAGCTTGTCCCCGCCCGCCTCCGAGCAGTACTTC. This sequence encodes CASSLSPPASEQYF. The variable domain in full, with the rest retrieved from reference TRBV5-1 and TRBJ2-7, is KAGVTQTPRYLIKTRGQQVTLSCSPISGHRSVSWYQQTPGQGLQFLFEYFSETQRNKGNFPGRFSGRQFSNSRSEMNVSTLELGDSALYLCASSLSPPASEQYFGPGTRLTVT.

At least ten counts were recorded for this clone. V usage is TRBV28 and J usage is TRBJ2-3; D gene uncertain. CDR1 MDHEN and CDR2 SYDVKM come from the germline V gene. Deletions cut 5 bases from V and 4 bases from J, with 19 bases between. The CDR3 contains 16 residues. The CDR3 sequence: CASSVNKVGGADTQYF. DNA for the CDR3: TGTGCCAGCAGTGTCAACAAAGTGGGTGGCGCAGATACGCAGTATTTT.

This clone was seen many times. The V and J genes are TRBV6-1 and TRBJ2-3; 7 bases map to TRBD1. The CDR3 has 16 residues. The ends lost 5 bases at V and 4 bases at J; junction bases unmatched: 12. The germline gives CDR1 MNHNS, CDR2 SASEGT. CDR3 coding DNA: TGTGCCAGCAGTAAAAATCGGGACAGACGCCCAGATACGCAGTATTTT. Protein: CASSKNRDRRPDTQYF.

For this clone: A read error is possible here, since a much larger clone lies one base away. V is TRBV7-9 and J is TRBJ1-4, with 8 bases matching TRBD1. Germline trimming cut 5 bases from V and 8 bases from J; bases unmatched to any gene: 10. The CDR3 loop spans 15 amino acids. CDR1 SEHNR and CDR2 FQNEAQ come from the germline V gene (reference sequence). The CDR3 DNA is TGTGCCAGCAGCCCAGTACAGGGGGAAAGAGAAAAACTGTTTTTT. It translates to CASSPVQGEREKLFF. Combining the CDR3 with reference TRBV7-9 and TRBJ1-4 gives the whole variable domain DTGVSQNPRHKITKRGQNVTFRCDPISEHNRLYWYRQTLGQGPEFLTYFQNEAQLEKSRLLSDRFSAERPKGSFSTLEIQRTEQGDSAMYLCASSPVQGEREKLFFGSGTQLSVL.

This clone was found a few times. A read error is possible here, since a much larger clone lies one base away. The sample contains more than one DNA sequence encoding this CDR3. The rearrangement links TRBV28 to TRBJ2-5; D possibly corresponds to TRBD1 (6 bases). The CDR3 is made up of 16 amino acids. From germline, CDR1 is MDHEN and CDR2 SYDVKM. CDR3 region: CASSPQGSALQETQYF. The CDR3, as DNA: TGTGCCAGCAGCCCACAGGGAAGCGCGCTACAAGAGACTCAGTACTTC.

J is TRBJ1-1 and V is TRBV5-1; tentatively, D is TRBD1 (5 bases). CDR1 SGHRS and CDR2 YFSETQ come from the germline V gene. The CDR3 consists of 17 residues. V was pared by 0 bases and J by 6 bases, with 21 bases between. CDR3: CASSLAGGGGGWSEAFF. In DNA form, the CDR3 reads TGCGCCAGCAGCTTGGCCGGCGGGGGTGGAGGATGGTCTGAAGCTTTCTTT.